A selection of T cell receptor beta chains follows, all from one sample in a study of Graves' ophthalmopathy and Graves' hyperthyroidism. TCRdb processed the multiplex PCR reads anew with MiXCR; each CDR3 protein has one entry. The sample shows over 450,000 distinct CDR3 sequences, 14% of them seen only once. The sequenced sample consisted of blood. These receptors originate from a woman aged 25 to 39 with Graves' ophthalmopathy. Both conserved end residues are part of each CDR3. D genes are given only for firm matches. Part of the rows lack a size; the others show once, few, many or a class for expanded clones.

>.|.|TRBV6-1|TRBJ2-2
CASSPQEGTGELFF
TGTGCCAGCAGCCCCCAAGAAGGCACCGGGGAGCTGTTTTTT
>many|.|TRBV11-2|TRBJ2-2
CASRETRNTGELFF
TGTGCCAGCAGGGAGACCCGTAACACCGGGGAGCTGTTTTTT
>.|.|TRBV2|TRBJ1-2
CASSEERGGGYTF
TGTGCCAGCAGTGAAGAGAGGGGAGGTGGCTACACCTTC
>many|.|TRBV11-2|TRBJ2-7
CASSHIEQYF
TGTGCCAGCAGCCACATCGAGCAGTACTTC
>few|.|TRBV13|TRBJ2-7
CASSLQPAYEQYF
TGTGCCAGCAGCTTACAACCTGCCTACGAGCAGTACTTC
>many|.|TRBV5-1|TRBJ1-2
CASSPHEDYGYTF
TGCGCCAGCTCCCCGCATGAGGACTATGGCTACACCTTC
>many|.|TRBV10-1|TRBJ2-7
CASSSTRGRIGGSSYEQYF
TGCGCCAGCAGTTCCACTCGGGGCAGGATCGGGGGTTCGTCCTACGAGCAGTACTTC
>.|TRBD1|TRBV12-3/TRBV12-4|TRBJ2-7
CASSSNLDRDYEQYF
TGTGCCAGCAGTTCCAACCTTGACAGGGATTACGAGCAGTACTTC
>many|TRBD1|TRBV20-1|TRBJ2-7
CSARGTDEQYF
TGCAGTGCTAGGGGGACAGACGAGCAGTACTTC
>many|.|TRBV6-1|TRBJ1-5
CASRPDRSGNQPQHF
TGTGCCAGCAGACCCGACAGGTCGGGCAATCAGCCCCAGCATTTT
>few|.|TRBV20-1|TRBJ2-2
CSARAIGRTGELFF
TGCAGTGCTAGAGCTATCGGCCGGACCGGGGAGCTGTTTTTT
>many|.|TRBV7-8|TRBJ1-1
CASRGALNTEAFF
TGTGCCAGCAGGGGAGCGCTGAACACTGAAGCTTTCTTT
>.|.|TRBV6-8|TRBJ1-1
CSANRGEAFF
TGTTCCGCCAACCGGGGAGAAGCTTTCTTT
>many|TRBD1|TRBV6-5|TRBJ1-2
CASSYSGQGGDRGYTF
TGTGCCAGCAGTTACTCGGGACAGGGGGGGGATCGAGGCTACACCTTC
>many|.|TRBV6-8|TRBJ2-7
CAITEASTSYEQYF
TGTGCCATAACGGAGGCTAGCACCTCCTACGAGCAGTACTTC
>many|.|TRBV18|TRBJ2-5
CASSPTSQGLAQGETQYF
TGTGCCAGCTCACCAACCTCACAGGGTCTGGCGCAAGGGGAGACCCAGTACTTC
>few|.|TRBV20-1|TRBJ2-7
CSVRGASGHHEQYF
TGCAGTGTCCGGGGGGCTAGCGGCCACCACGAGCAGTACTTC
>few|.|TRBV2|TRBJ1-1
CASRYSGGNTEAFF
TGTGCCAGCAGATATTCGGGGGGGAACACTGAAGCTTTCTTT
>many|.|TRBV28|TRBJ2-2
CASSTVGATNTGELFF
TGTGCCAGCAGTACCGTTGGGGCAACGAACACCGGGGAGCTGTTTTTT
>many|.|TRBV7-2|TRBJ2-7
CASSLVGGAEGEQYF
TGTGCCAGCAGCTTAGTTGGGGGGGCAGAAGGCGAGCAGTACTTC
>.|TRBD2|TRBV6-2/TRBV6-3|TRBJ2-3
CASSYGVAGSPDTQYF
TGTGCCAGCAGTTACGGAGTAGCGGGGAGCCCAGATACGCAGTATTTT
>many|.|TRBV24-1|TRBJ1-2
CATSDFYGYTF
TGTGCCACCAGTGATTTCTATGGCTACACCTTC
>.|.|TRBV5-8|TRBJ2-5
CASSLQEETQYF
TGTGCCAGCAGCTTGCAAGAAGAGACCCAGTACTTC
>many|.|TRBV12-3/TRBV12-4|TRBJ1-6
CASSPDRRNSPLHF
TGTGCCAGCAGCCCTGACAGGCGGAATTCACCCCTCCACTTT
>.|.|TRBV12-3/TRBV12-4|TRBJ1-5
CASSTTLNQPQHF
TGTGCCAGCAGCACGACACTTAATCAGCCCCAGCATTTT
>many|.|TRBV28|TRBJ2-2
CASSPLGALTGELFF
TGTGCCAGCAGCCCTCTAGGGGCCCTCACCGGGGAGCTGTTTTTT
>many|.|TRBV28|TRBJ1-6
CATQNRPGAYNSPLHF
TGTGCCACCCAAAACAGGCCAGGCGCCTATAATTCACCCCTCCACTTT
>.|TRBD1|TRBV5-6|TRBJ2-4
CASSWTGTAKNIQYF
TGTGCCAGCAGCTGGACCGGGACAGCTAAAAACATTCAGTACTTC
>many|TRBD2|TRBV6-5|TRBJ2-6
CASSYSGRETGANVLTF
TGTGCCAGCAGTTACTCAGGGCGGGAGACTGGGGCCAACGTCCTGACTTTC
>many|TRBD1|TRBV6-2/TRBV6-3|TRBJ2-5
CASRPGTGWHQETQYF
TGTGCCAGCAGACCCGGGACAGGGTGGCATCAAGAGACCCAGTACTTC
>many|.|TRBV28|TRBJ2-2
CASSVDRNTGELFF
TGTGCCAGCAGTGTTGACAGAAACACCGGGGAGCTGTTTTTT
>.|TRBD2|TRBV28|TRBJ2-7
CASSYQLAGGYEQYF
TGTGCCAGCAGTTACCAACTAGCGGGAGGGTACGAGCAGTACTTC
>many|TRBD1|TRBV18|TRBJ1-6
CASSRTDGQGFSPLHF
TGTGCCAGCTCACGAACCGACGGACAGGGTTTCTCACCCCTCCACTTT
>few|.|TRBV30|TRBJ1-1
CAWSDTGTEAFF
TGTGCCTGGAGTGACACTGGCACTGAAGCTTTCTTT
>.|.|TRBV28|TRBJ1-5
CASSPPTGRGQPQHF
TGTGCCAGCAGTCCCCCCACAGGGAGGGGACAGCCCCAGCATTTT
>many|.|TRBV7-9|TRBJ2-5
CASYRDTLEETQYF
TGTGCCAGCTATCGGGACACCTTAGAGGAGACCCAGTACTTC
>many|.|TRBV10-3|TRBJ1-1
CAIKPGGTEAFF
TGTGCCATCAAACCCGGGGGCACTGAAGCTTTCTTT
>many|.|TRBV6-5|TRBJ1-2
CASSFVGRQYSYGYTF
TGTGCCAGCAGTTTCGTCGGCAGGCAGTACTCTTATGGCTACACCTTC
>many|.|TRBV29-1|TRBJ1-2
CSAGTGINYGYTF
TGCAGCGCAGGAACAGGCATCAACTATGGCTACACCTTC
>many|TRBD1|TRBV6-5|TRBJ1-1
CASSYRQGDTEAFF
TGTGCCAGCAGTTACAGACAGGGGGACACTGAAGCTTTCTTT
>many|.|TRBV4-1|TRBJ2-2
CASSPPFLIRTGELFF
TGCGCCAGCAGCCCACCATTCCTTATTCGAACCGGGGAGCTGTTTTTT
>.|.|TRBV12-3/TRBV12-4|TRBJ1-1
CASRWSVSSGTTEAFF
TGTGCCAGCAGATGGTCGGTGTCATCCGGAACAACTGAAGCTTTCTTT
>many|.|TRBV11-1|TRBJ2-5
CASSLEGDTTGETQYF
TGTGCCAGCAGCTTAGAGGGTGACACTACGGGGGAGACCCAGTACTTC
>many|.|TRBV28|TRBJ1-1
CASSLAAAQRTTEAFF
TGTGCCAGCAGTTTAGCAGCGGCCCAGCGGACCACTGAAGCTTTCTTT
>.|TRBD1|TRBV24-1|TRBJ1-1
CATSAGDRPNTEAFF
TGTGCCACCAGTGCTGGGGACAGGCCTAACACTGAAGCTTTCTTT
>few|.|TRBV5-5|TRBJ2-7
CASSLAHGSYYEQYF
TGTGCCAGCAGCTTGGCCCACGGCAGCTACTACGAGCAGTACTTC
>many|.|TRBV2|TRBJ1-1
CASSELASDGTEAFF
TGTGCCAGCAGTGAGTTGGCTAGCGACGGCACTGAAGCTTTCTTT
>many|.|TRBV7-9|TRBJ2-7
CASSRSGEGEQYF
TGTGCCAGCAGTCGGTCGGGGGAAGGCGAGCAGTACTTC
>many|TRBD1|TRBV27|TRBJ2-7
CASSLRDRGPYEQYF
TGTGCCAGCAGTTTAAGGGACAGGGGTCCCTACGAGCAGTACTTC
>many|TRBD1|TRBV6-1|TRBJ2-7
CASSDGVGTEPYEQYF
TGTGCCAGCAGTGATGGCGTCGGGACAGAACCCTACGAGCAGTACTTC
>many|TRBD2|TRBV7-2|TRBJ2-5
CASSLSGTSATQYF
TGTGCCAGCAGCTTATCCGGGACTAGCGCCACCCAGTACTTC
>once|.|TRBV29-1|TRBJ1-1
CSVVRGGNTEAFF
TGCAGCGTTGTGAGGGGAGGGAACACTGAAGCTTTCTTT
>.|TRBD1|TRBV25-1|TRBJ2-7
CASSKRTGPNYEQYF
TGTGCCAGCAGCAAACGGACAGGGCCAAACTACGAGCAGTACTTC
>few|.|TRBV2|TRBJ2-7
CARRSANHEQYF
TGTGCCCGCAGAAGCGCCAACCACGAGCAGTACTTC
>.|.|TRBV20-1|TRBJ2-5
CSASPGASPTQYF
TGCAGTGCTTCGCCCGGGGCTTCCCCCACCCAGTACTTC
>many|.|TRBV6-5|TRBJ1-1
CASSYRRNTEAFF
TGTGCCAGCAGTTACAGGAGGAACACTGAAGCTTTCTTT
>many|.|TRBV28|TRBJ2-7
CASSMGSLVREQYF
TGTGCCAGCAGCATGGGGTCCCTTGTCCGCGAGCAGTACTTC
>.|.|TRBV6-1|TRBJ1-1
CASSEVRAEAFF
TGTGCCAGCAGTGAAGTCCGTGCTGAAGCTTTCTTT
>many|TRBD1|TRBV27|TRBJ2-4
CASSQIQGYFDIQYF
TGTGCCAGCAGTCAAATACAGGGGTATTTTGACATTCAGTACTTC